This T cell receptor beta chain derives from a study of response to subunit inactivated influenza vaccine. Per germline, CDR1 MNHNS and CDR2 SASEGT. V lost 6 bases and J 2 bases, leaving 11 bases between the germline ends. The CDR3 runs to 14 residues. This clonotype has more than one count but fewer than ten. TCRdb redid the calling of the RT-PCR reads with MiXCR, one entry per CDR3 protein. The table shows about 780,000 distinct CDR3 sequences, with about 18% occurring only once. The chain is built from TRBV6-1 and TRBJ2-1; tentatively, D is TRBD1 (6 bases). The sequencing here drew on PBMCs from blood, taken around 5 days after vaccination. The clonotype comes from a man between 45 and 60 years old who received an inactivated influenza vaccine. The DNA for the CDR3 is TGTGCCAGCAGAAGGCCAGGGGCCTACAATGAGCAGTTCTTC. It encodes CASRRPGAYNEQFF.